This note documents a single TCR beta chain sequence. Antigen: not known. This sample was included in a study of response to subunit inactivated influenza vaccine. Study findings and constraints: Authors suggested that a seasonal influenza vaccination recruits few new T cells each time.

TCRdb re-called the RT-PCR reads through MiXCR, storing one row per CDR3 protein. The sample lists 600,000 to 850,000 distinct CDR3 sequences, approximately 15% seen once, with approximately 7.6% in the top ten. The CDR3 length is 16 residues. Germline V lookup: CDR1 LGHDT, CDR2 YNNKEL (reference sequence). Trimming shortened V by 0 bases and J by 3 bases, and 15 bases separated the two germline ends. This chain connects TRBV3-1 to TRBJ2-7; D possibly corresponds to TRBD1 (5 bases). The sequences come from PBMCs from blood, collected around 14 days before vaccination. The receptor comes from a man aged 50 or older who received an inactivated influenza vaccine. For the CDR3, the DNA is TGTGCCAGCAGCCAAGATCGCCGGCAGGGCCACTACGAGCAGTACTTC. This translates into CASSQDRRQGHYEQYF.